This record looks at one T cell receptor beta chain sequence and its context. Antigen: not known. This entry is derived from a study of blood T cells in healthy people across ages. Study conclusions and caveats: Naive and antigen-experienced cells were not separated, limiting conclusive comparison. Shifts in expanded clonotypes may have been confounded by donor CMV status, which was unknown. Naive CD4+ cell counts and diversity both ran higher in long-lived than in aged donors.

It was with a sample-barcoded 5' primer and a J-beta primer mix that a second PCR of about 6 to 11 cycles was run. MiXCR was run by TCRdb on the 5' RACE reads, yielding one entry per CDR3 protein. The table includes around 990,000 distinct CDR3 sequences, 35% to 45% detected once. Per sample, no less than 5.5 micrograms of total RNA were extracted. Germline-derived CDR1 and CDR2 are MNHEY and SVGAGI. The V and J ends lost 4 bases and 0 bases respectively, with 17 bases between them. This CDR3 contains 17 residues. The chain is built from TRBV6-5 and TRBJ2-3; D is possibly TRBD1 or TRBD2 (5 bases each). This sequence originates from a young man in good health. The sample was blood. Here the CDR3 DNA reads TGTGCCAGCAGTTTGGGACCGGGACGGACTAGCACAGATACGCAGTATTTT. The encoded protein is CASSLGPGRTSTDTQYF.